This paragraph covers one T cell receptor beta chain sequence. Antigen unknown. This entry belongs to a study of OX40 agonist ivuxolimab in advanced cancers. As for the study in general: Under the entry rules, prior anti-PD-1, anti-PD-L1 or anti-CTLA-4 therapy was allowed, and 40% had some. Study-wide results and limits: Expanded clones were, on average, more numerous among CD8+ T cells than CD4+.

On cycle 4 day 1 and cycle 7 day 1, as well as at baseline, blood was sampled. The method was immunoSEQ multiplex PCR; TCRdb's version includes in-frame clones alone and lacks a portion of them. The sample includes approximately 70,000 clones, just over 85% seen only once; the top ten take under 1%. The germline V and J ends were trimmed by 3 bases and 4 bases, with 9 bases remaining between them. The CDR3 runs to 12 residues. Germline V CDR1 and CDR2: GTSNPN, SVGIG (reference sequence). The chain has TRBV30 and TRBJ1-2, with a possible D match to TRBD1 (5 bases). This TCR was recovered from an adult with an advanced solid tumor such as melanoma, head and neck, liver or kidney cancer. The source material was CD4+ or CD8+ T cells sorted from blood, sampled in a trial of the OX40 agonist ivuxolimab. CDR3 nucleotides: TGTGCCTGGAGCGGGGGTTCCTATGGCTACACCTTC. Its protein is CAWSGGSYGYTF.